One sample yielded the 23 T cell receptor beta chains listed below, sequenced in a study of beta chain features in type 1 diabetes. Isolated RNA was reverse transcribed in full, so expressed TCRB transcripts were sequenced. The data were produced by immunoSEQ multiplex PCR, yet TCRdb's version contains in-frame clones alone and is incomplete. The sample consists of roughly 330,000 clones, around 10% of them appearing once. The sample consisted of naive CD4+ T cells from blood. These receptors all come from a woman aged 30 to 39 in good health.

The sample holds a few counts of this clone. The chain recombines TRBV30 with TRBJ2-3, with TRBD1 identical over 9 bases. V lost 7 bases to trimming and J lost 6 bases; unmatched junction nucleotides: 8. CDR1 and CDR2 from the germline V gene are GTSNPN and SVGIG (reference sequence). The CDR3 runs 13 residues. The CDR3 loop reads CAFITGGADTQYF. The CDR3 DNA reads as TGTGCCTTTATCACAGGGGGCGCGGATACGCAGTATTTT.

The chain has TRBV11-2 and TRBJ2-1; D is ambiguous. Trimming stripped 0 bases from V and 4 bases from J, with 4 bases between. The CDR3 has 13 amino acids. Germline V gives CDR1 SGHAT, CDR2 FQNNGV. This chain's CDR3 is CASSLDPYNEQFF. Here the CDR3 DNA reads TGTGCCAGCAGCTTAGACCCTTACAATGAGCAGTTCTTC. The full variable domain, completed using reference TRBV11-2 and TRBJ2-1, is EAGVAQSPRYKIIEKRQSVAFWCNPISGHATLYWYQQILGQGPKLLIQFQNNGVVDDSQLPKDRFSAERLKGVDSTLKIQPAKLEDSAVYLCASSLDPYNEQFFGPGTRLTVL.

The V call is TRBV28, the J call TRBJ2-7; 8 bases agree with TRBD1. CDR3 length: 15 residues. V trimming: 3 bases; J trimming: 1 base; junction bases outside the gene matches: 5. Germline V CDR1 and CDR2: MDHEN, SYDVKM. The CDR3 is CASSFRTGTSYEQYF. CDR3 bases: TGTGCCAGCAGTTTCAGGACAGGGACTTCCTACGAGCAGTACTTC.

This clone was observed a handful of times. The rearrangement links TRBV7-9 to TRBJ2-7, with 9 bases fitting TRBD1. The CDR3 totals 13 residues. In germline, CDR1 is SEHNR, CDR2 FQNEAQ (reference sequence). J gave up 3 bases and V 5 bases, and 2 bases lay outside the gene matches. CDR3 bases: TGTGCCAGCAGCCGGGACAGGGACTACGAGCAGTACTTC. This translates into CASSRDRDYEQYF.

The rearrangement joins TRBV7-9 to TRBJ2-7, with 12 bases matching TRBD2. The V segment lost 5 bases and the J segment 3 bases; nucleotides outside the gene matches: 5. In germline, CDR1 is SEHNR, CDR2 FQNEAQ (reference sequence). CDR3 size: 15 residues. Here the CDR3 reads CASSPLAGGGYEQYF. In nucleotides, the CDR3 is TGTGCCAGCAGCCCGCTAGCGGGAGGGGGCTACGAGCAGTACTTC.

The V gene is TRBV6-6, the J gene TRBJ1-1, with a weak D call TRBD1 (5 bases). Germline CDR1 and CDR2: MNHNY and SVGAGI (reference sequence). The V and J ends lost 2 bases and 14 bases respectively, with 21 bases between them. This CDR3 is 14 amino acids long. The CDR3 loop reads CASSYGGTREPGFF. The CDR3 bases are TGTGCCAGCAGTTACGGAGGGACCCGCGAACCGGGATTCTTT.

This clone was counted only a few times. The J gene is TRBJ2-5, the V gene TRBV29-1, with D maybe TRBD1 (6 bases). This CDR3 is built from 14 residues. Germline loops: CDR1 SQVTM, CDR2 ANQGSEA. V was cut by 7 bases and J by 2 bases, with 17 bases left in between. The CDR3 sequence is CSAEPLDRQETQYF. In DNA, the CDR3 is TGCAGCGCAGAACCGCTGGACAGACAAGAGACCCAGTACTTC.

This clone was recorded a few times. This rearrangement joins TRBV7-2 to TRBJ2-1; TRBD1 is a possible D gene (6 bases). The CDR3 is 15 amino acids. With 2 bases removed from V and 4 bases from J, the gap between germline ends came to 12 bases. Looked up from germline, CDR1 is SGHTA and CDR2 is FQGNSA. CDR3 nucleotides: TGTGCCAGCAGCTTAATGGCAGGGGAATACAATGAGCAGTTCTTC. Amino acids: CASSLMAGEYNEQFF.

The gene calls are TRBV4-3 and TRBJ2-1, with 15 bases that match TRBD2. CDR1 is LGHNA, CDR2 YSLEER, per germline. CDR3 length: 22 amino acids. After removal of 3 bases from V and 0 bases from J, the junction contained 15 bases not matched to a gene. The CDR3 region has the DNA TGCGCCAGCAGCCACCAACTCGGGACCGGGACTAGCGGGGGGAGCTCCTACAATGAGCAGTTCTTC. This gives the protein CASSHQLGTGTSGGSSYNEQFF.

In this sample, this clone turned up a few times. The chain has TRBV28 and TRBJ1-5, with 7 bases matching TRBD1. The germline CDR1 and CDR2 sequences are MDHEN and SYDVKM. The CDR3 sequence is 14 residues long. V trimming: 6 bases; J trimming: 9 bases; junction bases outside the gene matches: 11. The DNA of the CDR3 is TGTGCCAGCAGACCCCAGGGGGGCGGATCGCCCCAGCATTTT. It translates to CASRPQGGGSPQHF.

The chain is built from TRBV9 and TRBJ1-4; no clear D. The V end was cut by 4 bases, the J end by 0 bases, with 4 bases between. CDR1 is SGDLS, CDR2 YYNGEE, per germline. The CDR3 spans 13 residues. The CDR3 DNA follows: TGTGCCAGCAGCAGCACAACTAATGAAAAACTGTTTTTT. This sequence encodes CASSSTTNEKLFF.

This clone has more than one count but fewer than ten. This chain links TRBV6-5 with TRBJ1-1; a weak D match, TRBD1 (5 bases). The CDR3 is 13 amino acids. Germline V CDR1 and CDR2: MNHEY, SVGAGI. Trimming stripped 7 bases from V and 6 bases from J, with 15 bases between. The CDR3 sequence: CASTATVLAEAFF. In nucleotides, the CDR3 is TGTGCCAGCACCGCGACAGTTCTAGCTGAAGCTTTCTTT.

This chain links TRBV29-1 with TRBJ2-7; D perhaps matches TRBD2 (5 bases). Germline CDR1 reads SQVTM; CDR2 reads ANQGSEA. The CDR3 consists of 14 residues. V lost 2 bases to trimming and J lost 0 bases, with 11 bases between them. The CDR3 bases are TGCAGCGTTGAAATCCGAGCGGTCTCCTACGAGCAGTACTTC. Protein product: CSVEIRAVSYEQYF.

This sequence joins TRBV19 and TRBJ1-5, with 7 bases lining up with TRBD1. Germline V gene lookup returns CDR1 LNHDA and CDR2 SQIVND (reference sequence). This CDR3 contains 13 residues. Trimming took 7 bases from V and 6 from J; bases not matched to a gene: 6. This CDR3 is CASNRAGGQPQHF. The CDR3 nucleotides are TGTGCCAGTAATCGGGCAGGGGGTCAGCCCCAGCATTTT.

The gene calls are TRBV12-5 and TRBJ2-3; the D gene is possibly TRBD1 (5 bases). V lost 9 bases to trimming and J lost 2 bases, with 9 bases between them. The CDR3 runs 12 residues. From germline, CDR1 is LGHNT and CDR2 FRNRAP. This CDR3 is CASQGFTDTQYF. CDR3 DNA: TGTGCTAGCCAGGGTTTCACAGATACGCAGTATTTT.

This clone was observed a handful of times. V gene TRBV5-1 combines with J gene TRBJ2-1; 10 nucleotides line up with TRBD2. In germline, CDR1 is SGHRS, CDR2 YFSETQ. Trimming at V came to 4 bases and at J to 4 bases, leaving 5 bases not matched to a gene. The CDR3 totals 15 residues. CDR3 nucleotides: TGCGCCAGCAGCGGAACTAGCGGGGCTTACAATGAGCAGTTCTTC. Encoded protein: CASSGTSGAYNEQFF.

The rearrangement joins TRBV11-2 to TRBJ2-2; D unclear. The CDR3 totals 14 residues. V dropped 2 bases and J dropped 0 bases, with 4 bases sitting between them. In germline, CDR1 is SGHAT, CDR2 FQNNGV. CDR3 region: CASSLQSNTGELFF. CDR3 coding DNA: TGTGCCAGCAGCTTACAGTCGAACACCGGGGAGCTGTTTTTT.

In its sample, this clone was seen a few times. The chain combines TRBV27 with TRBJ2-1, with D perhaps matching TRBD1 (6 bases). There are 14 residues in the CDR3. Germline values: CDR1 MNHEY, CDR2 SMNVEV (reference sequence). Trimming removed 4 bases at V and 2 bases at J, with 9 bases between. The CDR3 sequence is CASSSAGAYNEQFF. The DNA of the CDR3 is TGTGCCAGCAGTTCGGCAGGGGCCTACAATGAGCAGTTCTTC.

This clone has a handful of counts. This rearrangement joins TRBV18 to TRBJ1-5; 7 bases line up with TRBD1. Germline loops: CDR1 KGHSH, CDR2 LQKENI. The CDR3 loop spans 18 amino acids. Trimming cost V 4 bases and J 1 base; bases outside gene matches: 13. CDR3 protein: CASSLMETGMESNQPQHF. CDR3 coding DNA: TGTGCCAGCTCACTCATGGAGACAGGGATGGAAAGCAATCAGCCCCAGCATTTT.

This clone is a singleton in its sample. This chain links TRBV27 with TRBJ1-4, with a weak D call TRBD1 (6 bases). The CDR3 length is 17 residues. Germline V gene sequence: CDR1 MNHEY, CDR2 SMNVEV (reference sequence). V was trimmed by 7 bases and J by 2 bases, leaving 20 bases between them. The DNA for the CDR3 is TGTGCCAGCACTTTGGGGCAGGGGAAAAGGACTAATGAAAAACTGTTTTTT. It encodes CASTLGQGKRTNEKLFF.

This clone has more than one count but fewer than ten. The rearrangement links TRBV10-3 to TRBJ2-7; D is possibly TRBD2 (6 bases). The CDR3 totals 14 residues. Germline-derived CDR1 and CDR2 are ENHRY and SYGVKD. V lost 0 bases to trimming and J lost 4 bases, with 10 bases between them. CDR3 region: CAISESTGLYEQYF. CDR3 bases: TGTGCCATCAGTGAGTCCACAGGACTATACGAGCAGTACTTC.

This clone came up a few times. This rearrangement joins TRBV28 to TRBJ1-2, with 8 nucleotides matching TRBD1. Germline CDR1 reads MDHEN; CDR2 reads SYDVKM. The V and J ends lost 0 bases and 4 bases, in that order; junction bases with no gene match: 7. The CDR3 has 16 residues. Here the CDR3 DNA reads TGTGCCAGCAGTTTATGGGTCCCCGGGACAGGCTATGGCTACACCTTC. This codes for CASSLWVPGTGYGYTF.

This clone turned up a few times. The chain links TRBV7-2 to TRBJ2-1, with 7 bases identical to TRBD1. V lost 1 base and J lost 9; bases outside the gene matches: 3. Germline values: CDR1 SGHTA, CDR2 FQGNSA. This CDR3 region has 13 residues. The CDR3 bases are TGTGCCAGCAGCTTAGGAGGGGGCTTTGAGCAGTTCTTC. Translating gives CASSLGGGFEQFF.